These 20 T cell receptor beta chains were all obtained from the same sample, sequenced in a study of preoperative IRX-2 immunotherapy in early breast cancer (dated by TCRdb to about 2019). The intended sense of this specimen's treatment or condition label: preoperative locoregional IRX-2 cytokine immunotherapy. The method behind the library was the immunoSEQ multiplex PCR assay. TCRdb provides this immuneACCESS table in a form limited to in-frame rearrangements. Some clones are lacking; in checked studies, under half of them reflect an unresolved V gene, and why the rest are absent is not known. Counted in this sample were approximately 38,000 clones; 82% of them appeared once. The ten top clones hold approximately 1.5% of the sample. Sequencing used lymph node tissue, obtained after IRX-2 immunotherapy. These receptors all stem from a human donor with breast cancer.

CDR3 nucleotide sequence: TGCGCCAGCAGCTTGCTCGGGGGCGTCCCCCCTGAAGCTTTCTTT. Translated: CASSLLGGVPPEAFF. V usage is TRBV5-1 and J usage is TRBJ1-1; maybe TRBD1 (6 bases). The CDR3 length is 15 residues. CDR1 SGHRS and CDR2 YFSETQ come from the germline V gene. Trimming shortened V by 1 base and J by 6 bases, and 16 bases separated the two germline ends.

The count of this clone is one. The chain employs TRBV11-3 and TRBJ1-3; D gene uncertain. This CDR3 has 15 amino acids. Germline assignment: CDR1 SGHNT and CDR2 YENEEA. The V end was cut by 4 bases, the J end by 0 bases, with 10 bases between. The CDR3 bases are TGTGCCAGCAGCTCACGACGGCTCTCTGGAAACACCATATATTTT. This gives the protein CASSSRRLSGNTIYF.

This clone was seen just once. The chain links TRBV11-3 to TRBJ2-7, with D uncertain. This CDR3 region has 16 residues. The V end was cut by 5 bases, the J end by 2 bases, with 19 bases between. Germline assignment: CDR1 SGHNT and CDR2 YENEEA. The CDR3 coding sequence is TGTGCCAGCAGCCCAGGTTATGGACGTGGGACCTACGAGCAGTACTTC. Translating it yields CASSPGYGRGTYEQYF.

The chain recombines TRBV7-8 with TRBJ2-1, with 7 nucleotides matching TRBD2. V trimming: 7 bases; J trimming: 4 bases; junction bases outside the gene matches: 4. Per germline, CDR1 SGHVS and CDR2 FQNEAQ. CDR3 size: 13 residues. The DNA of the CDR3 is TGTGCCAGCACCCCAGCGGGGTACAATGAGCAGTTCTTC. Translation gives CASTPAGYNEQFF.

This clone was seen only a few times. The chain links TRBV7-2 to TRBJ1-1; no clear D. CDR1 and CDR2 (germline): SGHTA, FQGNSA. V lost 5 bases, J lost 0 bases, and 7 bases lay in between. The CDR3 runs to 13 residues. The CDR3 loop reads CASSRALNTEAFF. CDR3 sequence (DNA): TGTGCCAGCAGCCGCGCTCTGAACACTGAAGCTTTCTTT. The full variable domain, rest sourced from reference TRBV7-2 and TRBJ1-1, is GAGVSQSPSNKVTEKGKDVELRCDPISGHTALYWYRQSLGQGLEFLIYFQGNSAPDKSGLPSDRFSAERTGGSVSTLTIQRTQQEDSAVYLCASSRALNTEAFFGQGTRLTVV.

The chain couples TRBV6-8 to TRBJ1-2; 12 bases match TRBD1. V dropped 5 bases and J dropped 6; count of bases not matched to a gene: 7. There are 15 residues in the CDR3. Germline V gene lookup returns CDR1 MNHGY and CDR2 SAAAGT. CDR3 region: CASSTPGQGAHGYTF. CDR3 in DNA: TGTGCCAGCAGTACCCCGGGACAGGGGGCTCATGGCTACACCTTC.

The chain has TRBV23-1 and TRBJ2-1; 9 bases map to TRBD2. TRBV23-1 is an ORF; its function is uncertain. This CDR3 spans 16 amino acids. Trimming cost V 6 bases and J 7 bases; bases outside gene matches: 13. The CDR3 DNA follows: TGCGCCAGCAGCCGGGATGGAGCGGGGGGTAGGAATGAGCAGTTCTTC. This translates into CASSRDGAGGRNEQFF.

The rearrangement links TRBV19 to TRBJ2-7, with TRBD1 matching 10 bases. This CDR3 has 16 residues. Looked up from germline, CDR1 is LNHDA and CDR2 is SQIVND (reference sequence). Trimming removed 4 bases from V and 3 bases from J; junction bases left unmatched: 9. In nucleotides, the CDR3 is TGTGCCAGTAGTACGCACCCGGGACAGGGGATCTACGAGCAGTACTTC. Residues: CASSTHPGQGIYEQYF.

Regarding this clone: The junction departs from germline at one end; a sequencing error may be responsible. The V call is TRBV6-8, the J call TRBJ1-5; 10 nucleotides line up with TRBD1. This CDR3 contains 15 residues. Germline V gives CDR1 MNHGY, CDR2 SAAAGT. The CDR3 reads CAISAGQGLRQPQHF. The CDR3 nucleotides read TGTGCCATCAGTGCGGGACAGGGGCTTAGGCAGCCCCAGCATTTT.

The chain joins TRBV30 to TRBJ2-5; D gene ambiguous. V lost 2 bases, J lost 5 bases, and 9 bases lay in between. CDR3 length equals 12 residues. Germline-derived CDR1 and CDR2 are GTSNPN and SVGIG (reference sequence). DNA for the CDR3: TGTGCCTGGAGTTTCACCCGGGAGACCCAGTACTTC. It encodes CAWSFTRETQYF.

CDR3 residues: CASHASRGSLDQPQHF. The CDR3 DNA reads as TGTGCCAGTCACGCCTCGCGGGGTAGCTTGGATCAGCCCCAGCATTTT. The chain carries TRBV19 and TRBJ1-5; D is unresolved. This CDR3 is 16 amino acids long. The ends were cut back, 8 bases at V and 5 bases at J, with 22 bases in the middle. CDR1 and CDR2 (germline): LNHDA, SQIVND (reference sequence).

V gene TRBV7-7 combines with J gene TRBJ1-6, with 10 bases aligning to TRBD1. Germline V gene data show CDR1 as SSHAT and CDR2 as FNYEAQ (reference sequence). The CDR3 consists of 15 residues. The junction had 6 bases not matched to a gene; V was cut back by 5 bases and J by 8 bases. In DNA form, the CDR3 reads TGTGCCAGCAGCGCGTCGACAGGGGGCTATTCACCCCTCCACTTT. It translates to CASSASTGGYSPLHF.

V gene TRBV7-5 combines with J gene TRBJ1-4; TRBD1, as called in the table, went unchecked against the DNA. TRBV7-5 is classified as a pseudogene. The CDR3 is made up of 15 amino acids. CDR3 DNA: TGTGCCAGCAGCTTCTACCTGGACACCACTTTTAAACTGTTTTTT. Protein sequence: CASSFYLDTTFKLFF.

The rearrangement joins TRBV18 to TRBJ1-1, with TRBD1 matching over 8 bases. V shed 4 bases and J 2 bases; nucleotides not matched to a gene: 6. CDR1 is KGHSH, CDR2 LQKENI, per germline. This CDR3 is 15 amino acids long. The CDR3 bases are TGTGCCAGCTCACGAAACAGGGGGGGTAACACTGAAGCTTTCTTT. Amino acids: CASSRNRGGNTEAFF.

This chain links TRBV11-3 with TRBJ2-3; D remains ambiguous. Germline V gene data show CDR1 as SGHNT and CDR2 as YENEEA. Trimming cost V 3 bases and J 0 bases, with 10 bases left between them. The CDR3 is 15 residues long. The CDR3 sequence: CASSLDQASTDTQYF. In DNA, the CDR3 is TGTGCCAGCAGCTTGGACCAGGCGAGCACAGATACGCAGTATTTT.

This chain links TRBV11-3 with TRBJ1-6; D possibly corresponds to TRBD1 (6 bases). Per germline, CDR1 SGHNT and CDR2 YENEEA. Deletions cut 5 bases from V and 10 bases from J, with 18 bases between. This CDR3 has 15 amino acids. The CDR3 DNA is TGTGCCAGCAGCGTGTTAGCGGGGGCAGGGTCACCCCTCCACTTT. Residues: CASSVLAGAGSPLHF. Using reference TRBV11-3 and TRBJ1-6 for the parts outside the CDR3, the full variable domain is EAGVVQSPRYKIIEKKQPVAFWCNPISGHNTLYWYLQNLGQGPELLIRYENEEAVDDSQLPKDRFSAERLKGVDSTLKIQPAELGDSAVYLCASSVLAGAGSPLHFGNGTRLTVT.

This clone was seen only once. This CDR3 is CASSLRSGQGVSPLHF. CDR3 coding DNA: TGTGCCAGCAGCCTCCGCTCGGGACAGGGGGTTTCACCCCTCCACTTT. This chain uses TRBV14 with TRBJ1-6; TRBD1 matches 11 bases. The CDR3 covers 16 residues. V was clipped by 4 bases and J by 9 bases; unmatched bases: 8. CDR1 and CDR2 from the germline V gene are SGHDN and FVKESK.

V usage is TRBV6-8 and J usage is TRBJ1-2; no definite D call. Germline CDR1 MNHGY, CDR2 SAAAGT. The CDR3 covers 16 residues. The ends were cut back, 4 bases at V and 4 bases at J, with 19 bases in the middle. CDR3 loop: CASSSPSLEGSYGYTF. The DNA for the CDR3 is TGTGCCAGCAGTTCACCGTCGCTTGAAGGGAGCTATGGCTACACCTTC.

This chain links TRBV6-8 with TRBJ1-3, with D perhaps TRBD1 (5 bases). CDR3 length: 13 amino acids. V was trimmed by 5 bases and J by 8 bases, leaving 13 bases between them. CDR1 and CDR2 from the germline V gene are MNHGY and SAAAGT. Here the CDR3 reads CASSTDKGDTIYF. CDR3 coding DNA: TGTGCCAGCAGTACGGACAAGGGCGACACCATATATTTT.

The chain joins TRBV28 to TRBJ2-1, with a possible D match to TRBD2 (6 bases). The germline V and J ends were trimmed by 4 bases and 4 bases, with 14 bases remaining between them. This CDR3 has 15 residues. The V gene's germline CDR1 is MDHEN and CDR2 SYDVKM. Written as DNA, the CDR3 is TGTGCCAGCAGTTCACGCGGGCGGGGATACAATGAGCAGTTCTTC. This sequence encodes CASSSRGRGYNEQFF.